This entry is about one TCR beta chain. Its antigen is not known. Trimming shortened V by 5 bases and J by 3 bases, and 16 bases separated the two germline ends. The CDR3 is made up of 15 amino acids. From germline, CDR1 is PRHDT and CDR2 FYEKMQ (reference sequence). This specimen comes from a study of CD8 T cells in Susac syndrome. Study-wide results and caveats: More than 15 Susac-specific public clones were found in total CD8+ repertoires and roughly five in CD8+ TEMRA repertoires.

An input of 0.5 to 1 ug of RNA was subjected to reverse transcription using random hexamers. Multiplex immunoSEQ PCR targeted 54 Vbeta and 13 Jbeta TCR beta segments. TCRdb independently ran MiXCR on the immunoSEQ multiplex PCR reads; one entry per CDR3 protein. This table holds approximately 50,000 distinct CDR3 sequences, around 95% found once. This clonotype was obtained from a human donor with Susac syndrome. The sequencing sample was made of CD8+ T cells from PBMCs. The V and J genes are TRBV13 and TRBJ2-5; TRBD2 might be the D (5 bases). The CDR3 region has the DNA TGTGCCAGCAGCCCAGCTGGTCAGGAGGAAGAGACCCAGTACTTC. This translates into CASSPAGQEEETQYF. The whole variable domain, filled in from reference TRBV13 and TRBJ2-5, reads AAGVIQSPRHLIKEKRETATLKCYPIPRHDTVYWYQQGPGQDPQFLISFYEKMQSDKGSIPDRFSAQQFSDYHSELNMSSLELGDSALYFCASSPAGQEEETQYFGPGTRLLVL.